These 23 T cell receptor beta chains were sequenced from one sample in a study of cytomegalovirus exposure and HLA in healthy donors. In the PCR, 60 Vbeta and 13 Jbeta primers were used. Measured with immunoSEQ multiplex PCR; TCRdb has only the in-frame clones, and not every one. The sample comprises some 200,000 clones, around 89% of which are singletons, and roughly 1% rests with the top ten. The sample consisted of PBMCs. These TCRs come from a woman aged 18-30 years in good health and CMV-seronegative.

This rearrangement joins TRBV29-1 to TRBJ2-7; D is unclear. V lost 4 bases to trimming and J lost 3 bases, with 7 bases between them. The CDR3 is 11 residues long. Germline assignment: CDR1 SQVTM and CDR2 ANQGSEA. CDR3 sequence: CSVVADYEQYF. CDR3 DNA sequence: TGCAGCGTTGTGGCAGACTACGAGCAGTACTTC.

In regard to this clone: This specimen includes other DNA sequences encoding the same CDR3. This sequence joins TRBV29-1 and TRBJ2-1; 11 bases are a match to TRBD2. The germline V gene encodes CDR1 SQVTM and CDR2 ANQGSEA. CDR3 length: 17 residues. Trimming cost V 1 base and J 3 bases; bases outside gene matches: 8. The CDR3 DNA is TGCAGCGTTGAAGGGGCACCGGGACTAGCGGACTACAATGAGCAGTTCTTC. Encoded protein: CSVEGAPGLADYNEQFF.

The J gene is TRBJ1-2, the V gene TRBV5-1; D ambiguous. V was clipped by 3 bases and J by 3 bases, with 12 bases between them. This CDR3 region has 14 residues. CDR1 and CDR2 (germline): SGHRS, YFSETQ. The CDR3 bases are TGCGCCAGCAGCTCGGCGCTGACTGACTATGGCTACACCTTC. Translating it yields CASSSALTDYGYTF. Combining the CDR3 with reference TRBV5-1 and TRBJ1-2 gives the whole variable domain KAGVTQTPRYLIKTRGQQVTLSCSPISGHRSVSWYQQTPGQGLQFLFEYFSETQRNKGNFPGRFSGRQFSNSRSEMNVSTLELGDSALYLCASSSALTDYGYTFGSGTRLTVV.

The chain couples TRBV7-3 to TRBJ2-7; 7 positions agree with TRBD1. The germline V gene has CDR1 SGHTA and CDR2 FQGTGA. Trimming removed 5 bases from V and 7 bases from J; junction bases left unmatched: 17. This CDR3 has 16 amino acids. The CDR3 region has the DNA TGTGCCAGCAGCAAGACAGGGACCTACTCTACGGGGGAGCAGTACTTC. Translated: CASSKTGTYSTGEQYF.

The chain employs TRBV5-5 and TRBJ1-4; D not certain. The CDR3 consists of 14 residues. Trimming cost V 3 bases and J 2 bases, with 8 bases left between them. CDR1 is SGHKS, CDR2 YYEKEE, per germline (reference sequence). CDR3 residues: CASSSSTTNEKLFF. CDR3 coding DNA: TGTGCCAGCAGCTCCAGTACCACTAATGAAAAACTGTTTTTT.

The gene calls are TRBV4-3 and TRBJ1-1; TRBD1 might be the D (5 bases). Germline lookup yields CDR1 LGHNA and CDR2 YSLEER. Between the trimmed V and J ends, which lost 1 base and 8 bases, there was a span of 17 bases. This CDR3 spans 15 amino acids. DNA of the CDR3: TGCGCCAGCAGCCAAGTGGGCCGGGACTTGGGGGAAGCTTTCTTT. Protein sequence: CASSQVGRDLGEAFF.

This sequence joins TRBV10-2 and TRBJ2-4; 8 nucleotides match TRBD2. Germline CDR1 reads WSHSY; CDR2 reads SAAADI. There are 17 residues in the CDR3. V lost 3 bases and J lost 1; bases outside the gene matches: 8. The CDR3 reads CASSDRGVAGAKNIQYF. In DNA form, the CDR3 reads TGCGCCAGCAGTGATAGAGGCGTAGCGGGGGCCAAAAACATTCAGTACTTC.

The J gene is TRBJ2-7, the V gene TRBV14; D is undetermined. Germline lookup yields CDR1 SGHDN and CDR2 FVKESK. The CDR3 extends over 16 amino acids. V lost 1 base and J 0 bases, leaving 13 bases between the germline ends. The CDR3 here is CASSQVRRQPSYEQYF. The CDR3 bases are TGTGCCAGCAGCCAAGTTCGTCGACAACCCTCCTACGAGCAGTACTTC. Together with reference TRBV14 and TRBJ2-7, the CDR3 gives the full variable domain: EAGVTQFPSHSVIEKGQTVTLRCDPISGHDNLYWYRRVMGKEIKFLLHFVKESKQDESGMPNNRFLAERTGGTYSTLKVQPAELEDSGVYFCASSQVRRQPSYEQYFGPGTRLTVT.

J is TRBJ2-1 and V is TRBV14; the D gene is possibly TRBD1 (6 bases). CDR1 is SGHDN, CDR2 FVKESK, per germline. V was cut by 0 bases and J by 0 bases, with 15 bases left in between. The CDR3 loop spans 18 amino acids. The CDR3 nucleotides are TGTGCCAGCAGCCAAGACTCAAGGGGGTACCGCTCCTACAATGAGCAGTTCTTC. It yields the protein CASSQDSRGYRSYNEQFF.

This chain connects TRBV23-1 to TRBJ1-2, with TRBD1 identical over 7 bases. TRBV23-1 is noted as an ORF with a role that remains uncertain. V gave up 1 base and J gave up 5 bases; unmatched junction bases: 16. The CDR3 extends over 18 amino acids. The CDR3 DNA reads TGCGCCAGCAGTCAATTTACGGGGGACAGTCTAGGGAAGTATGGCTACACCTTC. Translation gives CASSQFTGDSLGKYGYTF.

This clone is a singleton in its sample. The rearrangement uses TRBV9 and TRBJ1-3; a possible D gene is TRBD1 (6 bases). The CDR3 contains 15 residues. The V gene lost 2 bases and the J gene lost 4 bases, with 13 bases spanning the gap. The germline V gene encodes CDR1 SGDLS and CDR2 YYNGEE. CDR3 amino acids: CASSVRGGAGNTIYF. CDR3 in DNA: TGTGCCAGCAGCGTTAGAGGGGGGGCAGGAAACACCATATATTTT.

The chain couples TRBV6-6 to TRBJ2-1; D call uncertain. V shed 3 bases and J shed 0 bases, with 9 bases lying between them. CDR1 is MNHNY, CDR2 SVGAGI, per germline (reference sequence). The CDR3 is 15 residues long. CDR3 in DNA: TGTGCCAGCAGTTATGGCCGGAGCTCCTACAATGAGCAGTTCTTC. Its protein product is CASSYGRSSYNEQFF.

This clone was found once. The CDR3 DNA is TGTGCCAGCAGCCAAGACGCGGGAGGCGGCACCGGGGAGCTGTTTTTT. Encoded protein: CASSQDAGGGTGELFF. The chain is built from TRBV4-2 and TRBJ2-2; TRBD2 matches at 8 bases. The CDR3 is 16 residues long. CDR1 and CDR2 (germline): LGHNA, YNFKEQ. The junction had 4 bases not matched to a gene; V was cut back by 0 bases and J by 4 bases.

This chain joins TRBV4-1 and TRBJ1-4; 9 bases align to TRBD1. Germline-derived CDR1 and CDR2 are MGHRA and YSYEKL. The CDR3 contains 15 residues. Trimming at V came to 4 bases and at J to 4 bases, leaving 4 bases not matched to a gene. This CDR3 reads CASSRPGQGNEKLFF. In nucleotides, the CDR3 is TGCGCCAGCAGCCGACCGGGACAGGGTAATGAAAAACTGTTTTTT.

In its sample, this clone was seen once. This chain joins TRBV30 and TRBJ2-5; 11 nucleotides align to TRBD2. The J call may be wrong; the DNA end is better matched by TRBJ2-7. This CDR3 region has 15 residues. From germline, CDR1 is GTSNPN and CDR2 SVGIG (reference sequence). CDR3 region: CAWVGGTSGSREQYF. Here the CDR3 DNA reads TGTGCCTGGGTGGGGGGAACTAGCGGGAGTCGCGAGCAGTACTTC.

This clone was seen once. The chain joins TRBV6-5 to TRBJ2-7; TRBD1 might be the D (5 bases). Germline V gives CDR1 MNHEY, CDR2 SVGAGI. The CDR3 spans 12 residues. Trimming removed 8 bases at V and 2 bases at J, with 10 bases between. CDR3 protein: CASGAPPYEQYF. Here the CDR3 DNA reads TGTGCCAGCGGGGCTCCGCCCTACGAGCAGTACTTC.

The V and J genes are TRBV15 and TRBJ1-2, with D perhaps matching TRBD1 (6 bases). Germline V gene data show CDR1 as LNHNV and CDR2 as YYDKDF (reference sequence). Trimming pared 1 base from V and 10 bases from J, leaving 19 bases between. This CDR3 region has 15 residues. The CDR3 DNA reads TGTGCCACCAGCAGAGTAGTTACAGGGTGGCCTGCCTACACCTTC. Its translation: CATSRVVTGWPAYTF.

The V and J genes are TRBV2 and TRBJ2-3; 8 nucleotides line up with TRBD1. V gave up 6 bases and J gave up 4 bases; unmatched junction bases: 9. Per the germline V gene, CDR1 is SNHLY and CDR2 is FYNNEI. CDR3 length: 15 residues. CDR3 coding DNA: TGTGCCAGCAGCAGGGGGGACAGGCTTCCAGATACGCAGTATTTT. Its translation: CASSRGDRLPDTQYF.

The genes are TRBV23-1 and TRBJ2-5, with D possibly matching TRBD1 (6 bases). TRBV23-1 is recorded as an ORF, its role being uncertain. The CDR3 length is 16 residues. V shed 1 base and J shed 5 bases, with 17 bases lying between them. In DNA form, the CDR3 reads TGCGCCAGCAGTCAATTCGAGAGTGGGGGCTGGGAGACCCAGTACTTC. Its protein product is CASSQFESGGWETQYF.

V is TRBV27 and J is TRBJ2-7; 10 bases fit TRBD1. Losses at the gene ends were 5 bases for V and 4 bases for J; bases not matched to a gene: 5. The CDR3 runs 14 residues. Germline loops: CDR1 MNHEY, CDR2 SMNVEV (reference sequence). The CDR3: CASSQDRGYYEQYF. The CDR3 bases are TGTGCCAGCAGTCAGGACAGGGGGTATTACGAGCAGTACTTC.

The chain links TRBV7-9 to TRBJ2-5, with D possibly matching TRBD1 (5 bases). The V gene lost 3 bases and the J gene lost 1 base, with 9 bases spanning the gap. This CDR3 region has 14 residues. In germline, CDR1 is SEHNR, CDR2 FQNEAQ (reference sequence). CDR3 sequence: CASSLTDTQETQYF. The CDR3 DNA sequence: TGTGCCAGCAGCTTGACAGACACCCAAGAGACCCAGTACTTC. Combining the CDR3 with reference TRBV7-9 and TRBJ2-5 gives the whole variable domain DTGVSQNPRHKITKRGQNVTFRCDPISEHNRLYWYRQTLGQGPEFLTYFQNEAQLEKSRLLSDRFSAERPKGSFSTLEIQRTEQGDSAMYLCASSLTDTQETQYFGPGTRLLVL.

The chain uses TRBV5-1 and TRBJ2-7; TRBD2 matches at 8 bases. Germline V gene data show CDR1 as SGHRS and CDR2 as YFSETQ. CDR3 length: 15 residues. The V gene end was trimmed by 1 base and the J gene end by 2 bases; junction bases not matched to a gene: 5. CDR3 coding DNA: TGCGCCAGCAGCTTGAATAGCGGGAATCCCTACGAGCAGTACTTC. Translated, it gives CASSLNSGNPYEQYF.

The V and J genes are TRBV27 and TRBJ1-2; weak D call: TRBD1 (6 bases). The V end lost 5 bases, the J end lost 4 bases, and 8 bases lay between the germline ends. This CDR3 region has 12 residues. CDR1 MNHEY and CDR2 SMNVEV come from the germline V gene (reference sequence). The CDR3 coding sequence is TGTGCCAGCAGTGACAGGATCTATGGCTACACCTTC. Residues: CASSDRIYGYTF.